The rows below give T cell receptor beta chains drawn from one sample of a study of blood T cell repertoires in COVID-19. Assay used: immunoSEQ multiplex PCR; TCRdb lists only in-frame clones, some missing. The sample has some 150,000 clones, about four fifths seen once. Sequencing used peripheral blood. The receptors come from a human donor in a cohort sampled during active COVID-19. Each CDR3 is given with its conserved first and last residue. Not every row has a clone size; where given, it reads once, few, many or a size class.

clone_size j_call v_call cdr3_aa
. TRBJ1-2 TRBV11-2 CASRDRDRVYGYTF
many TRBJ1-1 TRBV7-3 CASSLDSNTEAFF
. TRBJ1-1 TRBV6-2/TRBV6-3 CASSPPGQGRAEAFF
. TRBJ1-2 TRBV5-1 CASSLGGTGDFYGYTF
. TRBJ2-1 TRBV7-7 CASSLGGPNEQFF
. TRBJ1-1 TRBV18 CASSPRQGVGEAFF
. TRBJ2-1 TRBV30 CACSRPGGSYNEQFF
. TRBJ1-2 TRBV3-1/TRBV3-2 CASTTAGGGYGYTF
. TRBJ1-6 TRBV3-1/TRBV3-2 CASSQDRGAFLPLHF
. TRBJ2-3 TRBV4-2 CASSPAGTSGGTDTQYF